The present entry profiles one TCR beta chain with its context. What this receptor recognizes is not known. Base quality data are lacking; no much larger clone is found one base away. In total, just over 650 healthy bone marrow donors made up the cohort. At the time of sampling, every cohort member was nominally healthy, though immune exposures that went unrecorded were likely present. The donor was CMV seronegative and belonged to the group of 380 or so seronegative cohort members. Every donor gave a peripheral blood sample, and the peripheral blood mononuclear cells from that sample were used for TCR beta sequencing. Genomic DNA extraction from the blood cell samples was performed with the Qiagen DNeasy Blood Extraction Kit. Library preparation was by the immunoSEQ multiplex PCR assay. A mixture of 60 forward primers for TCR Vbeta segments and 13 reverse primers for TCR Jbeta segments was used in the multiplex PCR. Amplification of the CDR3 region of rearranged TCR beta genes was performed with a multiplex PCR assay on genomic DNA. Amplified TCR beta libraries were sequenced as 87-base-pair reads on the Illumina HiSeq System. The original pipeline was this. A later analysis counted tens of millions of unique TCR beta chains across the 550 to 750 repertoires, and 10 million to 12 million of these chains were shared by at least two donors. A nearest-neighbor algorithm error-corrected the raw reads and collapsed the reads into unique sequences, merging closely related sequences to remove PCR and sequencing errors. Alignment of CDR3 sequences to IMGT reference sequences was used to assign V, D and J gene segments. Each retained sequence needed at least a six-nucleotide match to both a V gene segment and a J gene segment. A rearrangement was called productive if the CDR3 had no stop codons and remained in frame with V and J, and every other rearrangement was called non-productive. Following IMGT convention, CDR3 was defined as the stretch from the second conserved V-encoded cysteine to the conserved J-encoded phenylalanine. The earlier analysis of about 620 of the donors excluded sequences that lacked an unambiguous match to a single V gene segment. In an earlier analysis of 587 of the donors, a V segment was called functional when productive rearrangements were above 56.7%, and segregating when the standard deviation between donors exceeded 5%. A statistical classification framework was developed to diagnose cytomegalovirus status using the catalog of TCR beta chain sequences. In a later analysis, V and J genes were assigned by comparing TCR nucleotide sequences against IMGT/GENE-DB human TR gene sequences. Using the TCRdist pipeline, a later analysis assigned CDR3 sequences along with most-parsimonious VDJ recombination scenarios. In a later analysis, each TCR beta chain was defined by its CDR3 amino acid sequence together with its V-gene family, and reads lacking a unique V-gene family were excluded. To address suspected cross-contamination and a sequencing artifact, a later analysis removed approximately 600 highly shared, low-generation-probability nucleotide sequences. In a later analysis, a clonal expansion index was calculated for each public chain from normalized within-repertoire ranks of inferred template counts. A later analysis computed generation probabilities with a VDJ recombination model fitted to out-of-frame rearrangements, and checked the results against IGoR. Hypergeometric tests were used in a later analysis to score TCR-TCR, TCR-HLA and TCR-CMV co-occurrence, with a repertoire-size bias correction applied to the TCR pairs. In a later analysis, false discovery rates were estimated by permuting HLA or CMV assignments 20 times. A later analysis grouped co-occurring TCRs with DBSCAN, adding TCRdist sequence similarity when clustering within HLA-allele-positive subsets. Repertoires with fewer than 30,000 or more than 120,000 public chains were left out of co-occurrence clustering, as were about five repertoires with anomalous nucleotide sharing. The immuneACCESS repertoire file appears here via TCRdb, limited to in-frame rearrangements. These files lack a portion of the clones; in checked studies, under half of the deficit traces to unresolved V genes, and the cause of the others is not known. The V and J calls and clone size come from that table; D and trimming were worked out from the DNA. This sample holds approximately 140,000 clones; about four fifths were observed only once. Of the sample, about 0.74% falls within the top ten clones.

These data belong to a study of cytomegalovirus exposure and HLA in healthy donors (dated by TCRdb to the late 2010s). Concerning the study at large: An earlier analysis of approximately 640 of the donors reported about 250 Gb of sequence data and more than 90 million unique TCR beta sequences from 150 million to 200 million T cells. An early release that covered more than 550 HLA-typed donors contained approximately 320 gigabases of sequencing data and tens of millions of unique TCR sequences. Of the 300 to 400 genotyped donors, 81% fell in the genetic ancestry cluster associated with self-reported Caucasian donors. The study aimed to test whether cataloging public T cell receptors could reveal signatures of past pathogen exposure. Using immunosequencing, the study profiled T cell repertoires from about 650 subjects and related those repertoires to cytomegalovirus serostatus. In addition to the first cohort of 666 subjects, a separate validation cohort of 120 different subjects was used. High-throughput TCR immunosequencing, statistical association of individual TCRs with disease status, and machine learning were combined to predict cytomegalovirus infection status. In a later analysis, previously published TCR beta repertoires from some 640 donors were re-analyzed and high-resolution HLA genotyping was added so that TCR occurrence patterns could be studied. Rather than drawing on any new phenotypic data, the later analysis identified candidate immune exposures from TCR beta sequences and the way those sequences occurred across donors. In an earlier analysis of over 550 of the donors, high-throughput TCR beta sequencing was used to judge whether each TCR beta V gene segment behaved as functional or pseudogenic. Donor age, sex, ethnicity and CMV serostatus were compiled together with the repertoire data. In a later genetic analysis, genome-wide SNP genotypes for about three fifths of the roughly 670 donors were used, and that subset was treated as a discovery cohort. All discovery cohort repertoires had been generated on a single sequencing platform. Both class I and class II loci were covered by HLA typing, at four-digit resolution. Typing coverage differed by locus: A, B, C, DRB1 and DQB1 were typed in about 620-630 donors, DQA1 in about 500, DPA1 in 600 to 610, and DPB1 in 450 to 480. Roughly five DR-DQ haplotypes were handled as single units for association and clustering because linkage in the cohort was strong. On average, approximately 250,000 unique TCR beta nucleotide sequences were sequenced per donor among 350 to 400 genotyped donors of the cohort, with 15% to 20% of those sequences being non-productive. Study-level results and caveats: In a later analysis, HLA-associated TCR beta chains were found to be more clonally expanded and to have lower generation probabilities than equally common non-associated chains. Across donors, most TCR sequences were observed very rarely, whereas some public TCRs were present in many individuals. A later analysis found that most CMV-associated TCR beta chains appeared HLA-restricted, with HLA associations seemingly driven largely by CMV exposure. Immune exposure information for the cohort was limited to CMV serostatus. When HLA alleles, especially DR and DQ, strongly co-occurred, TCR associations were difficult to assign to individual alleles. Compared with the roughly 670-donor mean, donors in an Asian-associated ancestry cluster had fewer N-insertions in productive TCRs, according to a later genetic analysis. Correlated functional status among segregating V segments might be attributable to linkage disequilibrium, but an unknown experimental factor could not be ruled out. A total of 150 or so TCR beta chains were listed by the study as associated with cytomegalovirus. Some IMGT-functional V segments, including TRBV6-2 and TRBV6-3, could not be told apart with the 87-base-pair reads, so those segments were excluded. In a later analysis, several top co-occurrence clusters were reported to appear linked to parvovirus B19, influenza, CMV and Epstein-Barr virus. In a later analysis, TCR association rates were found to vary across HLA loci, with the most associated TCRs seen for DRB1 alleles and the fewest for HLA-C alleles. A further reported finding was that TCR beta sequences accurately predicted the HLA-A and HLA-B alleles for most subjects in the first cohort. Fewer than 20 rarely observed V segments, including chromosome 9 orphons, were excluded from the earlier analysis of approximately 500 of the donors because counts were too low. In vitro tests confirmed that three of the cytomegalovirus-associated TCR beta chains recognize cytomegalovirus antigens. In a later analysis, 15,000 to 20,000 TCR beta sequences were associated with specific HLA alleles at a false discovery rate of 0.05. The authors suggested that the approach could potentially be generalized to other disease states and immunological phenotypes. In both the original and validation cohorts, the classifier was reported to diagnose cytomegalovirus status with high specificity and sensitivity. V-gene and J-gene trimming of TCR beta chains was associated with a missense DCLRE1C variant in a later genetic analysis, and the association was replicated in an independent cohort. Broadly in line with IMGT annotations, most TCR beta V segments showed up in productive rearrangements about 87% or about 30% of the time in an earlier analysis of 450 to 600 of the donors. In this cohort, only TCR beta chains were sequenced, and detectable features were limited by the absence of alpha or paired-chain data. Sequencing depth was assumed to be roughly uniform across donors in the presence/absence analyses, though that assumption may not hold. Because some donors lacked HLA typing at each locus, the association tests relied only on the typed subset. A group of highly shared sequence variants was considered likely to be a technical artifact of the sequencing pipeline.

CDR1 is given as SGHNT and CDR2 as YENEEA, both from the germline V gene. Including cysteine and phenylalanine, the CDR3 has 13 amino acids. The kept DNA is CDR3 alone, 39 bases in frame from the first base. V is reduced by 4 bases and J by 5 bases, leaving a spacing of 11 bases between them. The TCR originated in a man between 18 and 29 years old in good health and CMV-seronegative. Sequenced sample: PBMCs. The chain was built from TRBV11-3 and TRBJ1-1, with no reliable assignment of the D segment. At the DNA level, the sequence is TGTGCCAGCAGCTCCGGGGAGGGAACTGAAGCTTTCTTT. The resulting protein is CASSSGEGTEAFF.